The present TCR beta chain was sequenced within a study of blood T cells in healthy people across ages (dated by TCRdb to between 2014 and 2017). Background on the whole study: In model experiments, template switching captured about one uniquely barcoded TCR beta cDNA molecule for every two T cells. Donors were grouped into four age groups: young (average roughly 15 years), middle-aged (39), aged (approximately 67) and long-lived (about 89). Age-related changes in TCR beta repertoire diversity were measured in the study by deep sequencing normalized with unique cDNA molecular identifiers. Donors of different ages were randomly distributed across sequencing lanes to avoid experimental bias. Two additional independent replicas of 1 million unique cDNA reads from the same blood draw were analyzed for two donors (one aged 18 to 29 and one aged 80 or older). Results the study describes overall, beyond this receptor: Because the CMV infection status of the donors was unknown, age-related changes in expanded clonotypes may potentially have been confounded. Bulk unsorted PBMC profiling prevented conclusive comparison of naive and antigen-experienced compartments. Compared with the aged group, the long-lived group had more naive CD4+ T cells, fewer expanded clones and increased TCR diversity, a pattern suggesting age selection. There was a strong correlation between observed TCR beta diversity and the percentage of naive T cells measured by flow cytometry. Observed TCR beta diversity per million T cells fell roughly linearly with age, and a significant reduction was already apparent by age approximately 41. Estimates of total diversity based on one million sequenced T cells were regarded as lower bounds and as underestimates.

From cysteine to phenylalanine, the CDR3 is 17 amino acids long. Left in the record is the CDR3 DNA by itself, 51 bases read in frame from the first base. Unmatched junction bases come to 6, with V trimmed by 4 bases and J by 1 base. In the germline V gene, CDR1 corresponds to SGHRS and CDR2 to YFSETQ. Systemically healthy Caucasian individuals from Russia, approximately 39 in total and aged roughly 6 to 100 years, were included as donors. Ten milliliters of peripheral blood were drawn from each donor into EDTA-treated Vacutainer tubes. Ficoll-Paque density-gradient centrifugation was used to isolate PBMCs, with at least 6 million per sample. Trizol reagent was used to extract total RNA from PBMCs, with at least 6 micrograms per sample. For every donor, an aliquot of PBMCs went through flow cytometry to measure the percentages of naive CD45RAhigh/CD27high T cells. Details on this clonotype: Its binding antigen is unknown. No clone much larger than this one lies a single base away; base qualities are absent.

Libraries were built with 5' RACE. Sequenced using an Illumina HiSeq 2500. A second roughly 7 to 12 cycle PCR used a sample-barcoded 5' primer and a J-beta primer mix. Each TCR beta cDNA molecule received a unique molecular identifier from a template-switch 5' adaptor carrying 12 random nucleotides. Each sample yielded at least 3 million CDR3-containing paired-end reads. All of the RNA was converted into first-strand cDNA using the Mint cDNA synthesis kit, with a TRBC-specific oligonucleotide serving as the primer. Following uracil-DNA glycosylase treatment, all cDNA underwent a first 18-cycle PCR with the universal primers M1SS and BC2_uni_R. From the authors' description of their analysis: For normalization, 1 million high-quality reads were randomly selected from each sample, with every read carrying a distinct molecular identifier. Reads with shared molecular identifiers were discarded instead of being binned into consensus sequences. MiTCR, run with a Q25 quality threshold and the strictest error-elimination algorithm, handled CDR3 identification, clonotype clustering and error correction. A nonparametric unseen species model with Euler transformation was used to estimate lower-bound total TCR beta diversity. TCRdb handled the public reads itself, with Q25 trimming in fastp and clone calling in MiXCR, and kept productive beta chains. Rows matching on CDR3 protein sequence are summarized as one entry with the most common DNA and genes. TCRdb's processing, not the study's, gives the V and J calls here. The sample has about 1.1 million distinct CDR3 sequences on record, roughly two fifths of them singletons. Clones ranked in the top ten supply 10% to 15% of the sample.

This receptor was taken from a man aged 18 to 29 in good health. Rearrangement joined TRBV5-1 to TRBJ2-6; the junction holds 9 bases that match TRBD1. Sequencing input: blood. CDR3 protein: CASSVGQGRSGANVLTF. DNA sequence: TGCGCCAGCAGCGTCGGACAGGGGAGATCTGGGGCCAACGTCCTGACTTTC. Beyond the CDR3, the reference TRBV5-1 and TRBJ2-6 genes provide the residues; the full variable domain reads: KAGVTQTPRYLIKTRGQQVTLSCSPISGHRSVSWYQQTPGQGLQFLFEYFSETQRNKGNFPGRFSGRQFSNSRSEMNVSTLELGDSALYLCASSVGQGRSGANVLTFGAGSRLTVL.